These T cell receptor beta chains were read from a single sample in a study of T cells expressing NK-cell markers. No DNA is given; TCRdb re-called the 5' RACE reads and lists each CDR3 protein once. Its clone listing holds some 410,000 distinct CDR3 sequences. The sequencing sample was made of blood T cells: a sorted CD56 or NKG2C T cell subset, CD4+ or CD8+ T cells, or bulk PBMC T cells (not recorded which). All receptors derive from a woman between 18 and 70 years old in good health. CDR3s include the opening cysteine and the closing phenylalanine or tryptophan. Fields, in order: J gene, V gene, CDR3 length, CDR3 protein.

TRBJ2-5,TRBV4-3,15,CASSQQPGPQETQYF
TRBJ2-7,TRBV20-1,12,CSATGAPFEQYF
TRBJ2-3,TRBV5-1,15,CASSLGTGNTDTQYF
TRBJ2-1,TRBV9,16,CASSVGSGYSYNEQFF
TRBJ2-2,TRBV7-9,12,CASSPYTGELFF
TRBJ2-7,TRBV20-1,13,CSATLNAVLRQYF
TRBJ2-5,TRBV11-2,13,CASSFGGWETQYF
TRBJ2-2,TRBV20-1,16,CSARDSSGGHTGELFF
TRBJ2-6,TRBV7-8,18,CASSLIGVGEPGANVLTF
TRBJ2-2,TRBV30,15,CAWIGSGGASGELFF
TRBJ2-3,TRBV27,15,CASTGVDTSTDTQYF
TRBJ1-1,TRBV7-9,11,CASSQGQGAFF
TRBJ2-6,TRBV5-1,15,CASTPVQSGANVLTF
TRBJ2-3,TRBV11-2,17,CASSLDIAGVSTDTQYF
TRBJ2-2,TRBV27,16,CASSLGTGGGTGELFF
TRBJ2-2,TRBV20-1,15,CSARRLAGVLGELFF
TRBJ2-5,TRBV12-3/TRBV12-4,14,CASSWAGGFETQYF
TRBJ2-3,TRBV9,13,CASSLQPTDTQYF
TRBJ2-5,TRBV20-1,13,CSYTVGVQETQYF
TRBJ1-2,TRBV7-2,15,CASSSTQGKVSGYTF
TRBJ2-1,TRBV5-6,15,CASSLDGKTYNEQFF
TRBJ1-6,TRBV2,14,CASSPWGGRSPLHF
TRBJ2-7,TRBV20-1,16,CSADGHFSGRTTEQYF
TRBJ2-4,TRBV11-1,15,CASTLGPGAKNIQYF
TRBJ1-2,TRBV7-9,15,CASSLDDGNLYGYTF
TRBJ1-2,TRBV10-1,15,CASGTGPRSNYGYTF
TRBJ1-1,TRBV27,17,CASSLSGGAGLAAEAFF
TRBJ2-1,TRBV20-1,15,CSAASRAWPGNEQFF